This entry describes one T cell receptor beta chain. The antigen is not known. Unique molecular identifiers were used to barcode this TCRbeta library. TCRdb reprocessed the PCR reads with MiXCR, giving one entry per CDR3 protein. The sample lists about 460,000 distinct CDR3 sequences, about 11% occurring once. Trimming removed 6 bases from V and 5 bases from J, with 14 bases in between. The germline V gene encodes CDR1 SNHLY and CDR2 FYNNEI. There are 14 residues in the CDR3. This record comes from a study of T-cell reconstitution after alpha-beta-depleted transplantation in children. Study results and limitations: By one year post-transplant, T-cell counts and diversity largely arose from T cells that were newly produced. Surviving recipient T cells and thymic progenitors produced the high day-60 TCRbeta diversity seen in some patients. Several hundred expanded graft clones reportedly were the source of alpha-beta T cells about two months after transplant.

The starting material was PBMCs, obtained before TCRalphabeta/CD19-depleted stem cell transplant. V gene TRBV2 combines with J gene TRBJ1-5; D perhaps matches TRBD1 (6 bases). The TCR comes from a child aged 2 to 10 with inherited bone marrow failure, due to receive a stem cell transplant. CDR3 sequence reads: CASSEGQSHQPQHF. DNA for the CDR3: TGTGCCAGCAGCGAGGGACAATCGCATCAGCCCCAGCATTTT.